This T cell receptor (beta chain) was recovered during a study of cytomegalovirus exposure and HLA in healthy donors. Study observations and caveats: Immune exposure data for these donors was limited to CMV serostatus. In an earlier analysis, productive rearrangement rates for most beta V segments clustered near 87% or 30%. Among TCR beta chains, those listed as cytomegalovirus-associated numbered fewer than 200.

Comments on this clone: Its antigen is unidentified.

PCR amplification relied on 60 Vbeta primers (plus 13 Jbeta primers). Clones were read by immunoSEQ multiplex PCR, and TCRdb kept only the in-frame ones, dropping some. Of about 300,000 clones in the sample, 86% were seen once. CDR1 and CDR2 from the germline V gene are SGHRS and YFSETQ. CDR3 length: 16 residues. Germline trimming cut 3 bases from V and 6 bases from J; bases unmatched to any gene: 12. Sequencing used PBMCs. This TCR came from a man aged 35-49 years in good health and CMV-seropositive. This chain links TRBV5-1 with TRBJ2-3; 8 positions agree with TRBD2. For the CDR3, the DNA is TGCGCCAGCAGCTACCTGGCGGGAGGATCGGCGGATACGCAGTATTTT. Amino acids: CASSYLAGGSADTQYF.